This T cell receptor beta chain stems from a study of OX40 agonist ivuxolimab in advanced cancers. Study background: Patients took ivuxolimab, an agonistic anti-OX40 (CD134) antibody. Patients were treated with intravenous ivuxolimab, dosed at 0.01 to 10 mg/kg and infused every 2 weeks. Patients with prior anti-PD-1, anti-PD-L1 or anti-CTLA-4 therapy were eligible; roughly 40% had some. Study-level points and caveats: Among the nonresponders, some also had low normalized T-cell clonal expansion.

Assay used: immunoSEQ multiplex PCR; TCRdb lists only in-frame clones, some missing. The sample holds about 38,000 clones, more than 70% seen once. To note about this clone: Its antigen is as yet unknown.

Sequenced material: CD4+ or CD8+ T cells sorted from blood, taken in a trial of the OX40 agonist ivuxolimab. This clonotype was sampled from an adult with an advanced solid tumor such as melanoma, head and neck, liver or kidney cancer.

The CDR3 bases are TGCAGCTTCGAAGGGCAGGGCAATGAGCAGTTCTTC. Its translation is CSFEGQGNEQFF. This rearrangement joins TRBV29-1 to TRBJ2-1; possible D gene TRBD1, 5 bases. The germline CDR1 and CDR2 sequences are SQVTM and ANQGSEA. Trimming left V 8 bases short and J 6 bases short, with 14 bases between. The CDR3 spans 12 residues.